The 23 T cell receptor beta chains below were found in one sample sequenced in a study of shared clonotypes between healthy human individuals. Clones were sequenced by immunoSEQ multiplex PCR, and TCRdb holds only the in-frame ones, with some missing. Seen here are just over 2,000,000 clones, 95% observed once, and the top ten hold more than 0.1%. The sample consisted of naive CD4+ T cells sorted from blood. The subset is: CD45RA+ positively selected. The receptor source for this set is a young man in good health.

The chain carries TRBV11-2 and TRBJ2-6; D is ambiguous. Looked up from germline, CDR1 is SGHAT and CDR2 is FQNNGV. The V end lost 8 bases, the J end lost 0 bases, and 11 bases lay between the germline ends. The CDR3 is 15 amino acids. Here the CDR3 DNA reads TGTGCCAGCTCAGTTGACGGCTCTGGGGCCAACGTCCTGACTTTC. Its translation is CASSVDGSGANVLTF.

The chain combines TRBV19 with TRBJ1-5, with 11 bases lining up with TRBD1. Losses at the gene ends were 10 bases for V and 6 bases for J; bases not matched to a gene: 11. Germline CDR1 LNHDA, CDR2 SQIVND (reference sequence). The CDR3 extends over 15 amino acids. CDR3 amino acids: CATSAGQGVSQPQHF. The CDR3 DNA sequence: TGTGCCACCTCGGCGGGACAGGGGGTTAGTCAGCCCCAGCATTTT.

This clone has a single count. This chain links TRBV6-6 with TRBJ1-1, with D uncertain. Looked up from germline, CDR1 is MNHNY and CDR2 is SVGAGI (reference sequence). The V end was cut by 0 bases, the J end by 7 bases, with 12 bases between. The CDR3 extends over 14 amino acids. DNA of the CDR3: TGTGCCAGCAGTTACTCGGACTTGGTTAATGAAGCTTTCTTT. It codes for CASSYSDLVNEAFF.

The chain uses TRBV29-1 and TRBJ2-3; no clear D. The V end was cut by 2 bases, the J end by 0 bases, with 9 bases between. The length of the CDR3 is 14 residues. The V gene's germline CDR1 is SQVTM and CDR2 ANQGSEA. CDR3 in DNA: TGCAGCGTTGAACGACCATCTAGCACAGATACGCAGTATTTT. This gives the protein CSVERPSSTDTQYF.

This clone showed up just a few times. This sample also contains other DNA sequences that code for the same CDR3. The chain recombines TRBV9 with TRBJ1-3; perhaps TRBD1 as D (5 bases). V was shortened by 1 base and J by 7 bases, with 21 bases between the two germline ends. The CDR3 contains 17 residues. Germline V lookup: CDR1 SGDLS, CDR2 YYNGEE. CDR3 sequence reads: CASSVTEVWGWENTIYF. Written as DNA, the CDR3 is TGTGCCAGCAGCGTAACCGAAGTTTGGGGGTGGGAGAACACCATATATTTT.

This clone came up once. The chain carries TRBV11-1 and TRBJ2-7; D is unresolved. The V end lost 5 bases, the J end lost 0 bases, and 11 bases lay between the germline ends. The CDR3 is made up of 14 amino acids. Germline V gives CDR1 SGHAT, CDR2 FQDESV (reference sequence). The CDR3 DNA reads TGTGCCAGCAGCATCCGGGCAGACTCCTACGAGCAGTACTTC. Translating gives CASSIRADSYEQYF.

The chain links TRBV7-2 to TRBJ2-6, with TRBD1 as a possible D gene (5 bases). The V and J ends lost 0 bases and 0 bases respectively, with 15 bases between them. This CDR3 spans 19 amino acids. Germline loops: CDR1 SGHTA, CDR2 FQGNSA. As DNA, the CDR3 is TGTGCCAGCAGCTTAGCGGGGCAAATCCCGTTCTCTGGGGCCAACGTCCTGACTTTC. Amino acids: CASSLAGQIPFSGANVLTF.

The chain couples TRBV29-1 to TRBJ2-1; the D gene is possibly TRBD1 (5 bases). Germline V gene sequence: CDR1 SQVTM, CDR2 ANQGSEA. V was shortened by 0 bases and J by 7 bases, with 10 bases between the two germline ends. CDR3 length: 13 amino acids. As DNA, the CDR3 is TGCAGCGTTGAAGATCCAGGGCGAAATGAGCAGTTCTTC. Translating gives CSVEDPGRNEQFF.

V usage is TRBV6-5 and J usage is TRBJ2-7; 8 bases align to TRBD1. The germline gives CDR1 MNHEY, CDR2 SVGAGI. The trim removed 0 bases at V and 6 bases at J, leaving 7 bases unmatched. The length of the CDR3 is 15 residues. The CDR3, as DNA: TGTGCCAGCAGTTACTCAACTGGACAGGGCGTCGAGCAGTACTTC. Translation: CASSYSTGQGVEQYF.

This clone showed up just once. CDR3 nucleotides: TGTGCCAGCAGCTATGTTCCGGGACCGGGGGTATCACCCCTCCACTTT. Translated, it gives CASSYVPGPGVSPLHF. The rearrangement uses TRBV11-2 and TRBJ1-6; a weak D match, TRBD1 (5 bases). In germline, CDR1 is SGHAT, CDR2 FQNNGV. This CDR3 has 16 amino acids. The V and J ends lost 4 bases and 10 bases respectively, with 20 bases between them.

The chain carries TRBV4-2 and TRBJ2-7; unclear D gene. Deletions cut 0 bases from V and 3 bases from J, with 6 bases between. The CDR3 contains 13 residues. The germline V gene has CDR1 LGHNA and CDR2 YNFKEQ. The CDR3 sequence is CASSQDGYYEQYF. In nucleotides, the CDR3 is TGTGCCAGCAGCCAAGATGGGTACTACGAGCAGTACTTC.

As for this clone: Other DNA sequences of this sample code for an identical CDR3. V gene TRBV5-4 combines with J gene TRBJ2-5, with D possibly being TRBD1 (6 bases). There are 14 residues in the CDR3. CDR1 and CDR2 (germline): SGHNT, YYREEE (reference sequence). Trimming shortened V by 1 base and J by 4 bases, and 11 bases separated the two germline ends. The CDR3 region has the DNA TGTGCCAGCAGCTTGCGCCAGGGGTTAGAGACCCAGTACTTC. This sequence encodes CASSLRQGLETQYF.

The V call is TRBV28, the J call TRBJ2-1; TRBD1 matches 7 bases. The junction had 15 bases not matched to a gene; V was cut back by 3 bases and J by 7 bases. The CDR3 runs to 17 residues. Germline CDR1 is MDHEN and CDR2 is SYDVKM. The CDR3 here is CASSFPDRQGRKNEQFF. CDR3 in DNA: TGTGCCAGCAGTTTCCCTGACAGACAGGGAAGGAAGAATGAGCAGTTCTTC.

This chain uses TRBV9 with TRBJ2-1; 9 nucleotides line up with TRBD2. This CDR3 has 15 amino acids. The germline gives CDR1 SGDLS, CDR2 YYNGEE. The junction had 10 bases not matched to a gene; V was cut back by 4 bases and J by 8 bases. This CDR3 is CASSPKGLARDEQFF. CDR3 sequence (DNA): TGTGCCAGCAGCCCCAAAGGACTAGCGCGAGATGAGCAGTTCTTC.

About this clone: The junction and the germline gene differ at one end; a read error may be behind it. The rearrangement uses TRBV30 and TRBJ1-2, with D uncertain. CDR1 is GTSNPN, CDR2 SVGIG, per germline (reference sequence). The CDR3 is 14 residues long. Here the CDR3 reads CASPIPSTKYGYTF. The CDR3 DNA reads as TGTGCCTCCCCCATCCCTTCTACTAAATATGGCTACACCTTC.

This clone was counted once. The chain carries TRBV30 and TRBJ2-7; 8 positions match TRBD1. The trim removed 0 bases at V and 5 bases at J, leaving 6 bases unmatched. CDR3 length: 14 amino acids. Germline-derived CDR1 and CDR2 are GTSNPN and SVGIG (reference sequence). The CDR3 protein is CAWSVQQGVHEQYF. In DNA form, the CDR3 reads TGTGCCTGGAGTGTTCAACAGGGGGTCCACGAGCAGTACTTC.

This chain uses TRBV9 with TRBJ1-2; D possibly corresponds to TRBD1 (6 bases). The CDR3 sequence is 13 residues long. CDR1 and CDR2 (germline): SGDLS, YYNGEE. The germline V and J ends were trimmed by 0 bases and 7 bases, with 10 bases remaining between them. Here the CDR3 reads CASSVAGGVGYTF. Here the CDR3 DNA reads TGTGCCAGCAGCGTAGCCGGGGGCGTTGGCTACACCTTC.

The V gene is TRBV2, the J gene TRBJ2-3, with no clear D. Germline V lookup: CDR1 SNHLY, CDR2 FYNNEI. Deletions cut 8 bases from V and 2 bases from J, with 5 bases between. The CDR3 is 11 amino acids. This CDR3 reads CASQLTDTQYF. The CDR3 bases are TGTGCCAGCCAGCTCACAGATACGCAGTATTTT.

V and J are TRBV7-3 and TRBJ2-7; TRBD2 might be the D (5 bases). Trimming left V 0 bases short and J 7 bases short, with 13 bases between. The germline CDR1 and CDR2 sequences are SGHTA and FQGTGA. The CDR3 is made up of 14 amino acids. The CDR3 region is CASSLTGGRDEQYF. The CDR3 coding sequence is TGTGCCAGCAGCTTAACAGGTGGACGGGATGAGCAGTACTTC.

The chain uses TRBV7-2 and TRBJ1-1; TRBD1 matches at 9 bases. The CDR3 covers 13 residues. The V gene end was trimmed by 5 bases and the J gene end by 11 bases; junction bases not matched to a gene: 9. Germline V gene lookup returns CDR1 SGHTA and CDR2 FQGNSA. The DNA of the CDR3 is TGTGCCAGCAGCGCCGGGACAGGGATAAGGGCTTTCTTT. Protein sequence: CASSAGTGIRAFF.

The chain links TRBV6-1 to TRBJ2-1, with a weak D call TRBD1 (6 bases). In germline, CDR1 is MNHNS, CDR2 SASEGT. With 7 bases removed from V and 8 bases from J, the gap between germline ends came to 18 bases. This CDR3 is built from 14 residues. CDR3 sequence (DNA): TGTGCCAGCACAGGGGACACCCCTGCCCATGAGCAGTTCTTC. Its translation: CASTGDTPAHEQFF.

CDR3 protein: CASSEWTGSADTQYF. The CDR3 region has the DNA TGCGCCAGCAGTGAGTGGACAGGGTCCGCCGATACGCAGTATTTT. This chain connects TRBV10-2 to TRBJ2-3; 8 bases agree with TRBD1. Germline CDR1 is WSHSY and CDR2 is SAAADI. The trim removed 1 base at V and 6 bases at J, leaving 6 bases unmatched. CDR3 length equals 15 residues.

In its sample, this clone was seen many times. At the DNA level, this CDR3 is encoded by other sequences in the same sample as well. The CDR3 nucleotides are TGTGCCAGCTCACGCCAGAATCAAGAGACCCAGTACTTC. Translating gives CASSRQNQETQYF. The rearrangement links TRBV18 to TRBJ2-5; D ambiguous. This CDR3 spans 13 amino acids. From germline, CDR1 is KGHSH and CDR2 LQKENI. The V and J ends lost 4 bases and 2 bases respectively, with 8 bases between them.